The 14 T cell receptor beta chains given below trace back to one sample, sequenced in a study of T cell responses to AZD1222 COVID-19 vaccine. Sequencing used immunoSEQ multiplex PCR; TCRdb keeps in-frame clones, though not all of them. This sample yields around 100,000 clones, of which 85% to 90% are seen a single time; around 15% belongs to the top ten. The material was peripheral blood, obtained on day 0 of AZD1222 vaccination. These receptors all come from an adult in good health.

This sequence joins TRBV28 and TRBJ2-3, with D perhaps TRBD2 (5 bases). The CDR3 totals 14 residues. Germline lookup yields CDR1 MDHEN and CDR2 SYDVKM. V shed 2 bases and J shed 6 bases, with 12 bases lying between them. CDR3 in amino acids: CASSLGAGVDTQYF. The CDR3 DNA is TGTGCCAGCAGTTTAGGAGCCGGGGTGGATACGCAGTATTTT.

The CDR3 DNA reads as TGTGCCAGCAGCCTTAGGACTAGAAGCCCTGACGAGCAGTACTTC. Residues: CASSLRTRSPDEQYF. The gene calls are TRBV5-5 and TRBJ2-7; 7 nucleotides match TRBD2. The CDR3 spans 15 residues. Germline V gene lookup returns CDR1 SGHKS and CDR2 YYEKEE (reference sequence). The V segment lost 4 bases and the J segment 5 bases; nucleotides outside the gene matches: 12. Variable domain in full (rest from reference TRBV5-5 and TRBJ2-7): DAGVTQSPTHLIKTRGQQVTLRCSPISGHKSVSWYQQVLGQGPQFIFQYYEKEERGRGNFPDRFSARQFPNYSSELNVNALLLGDSALYLCASSLRTRSPDEQYFGPGTRLTVT.

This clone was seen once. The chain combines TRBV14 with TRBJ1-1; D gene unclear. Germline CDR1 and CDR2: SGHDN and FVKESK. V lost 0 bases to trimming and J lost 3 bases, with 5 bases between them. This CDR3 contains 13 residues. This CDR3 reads CASSQEKYTEAFF. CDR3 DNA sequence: TGTGCCAGCAGCCAAGAGAAGTACACTGAAGCTTTCTTT. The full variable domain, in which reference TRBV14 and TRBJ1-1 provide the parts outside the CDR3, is EAGVTQFPSHSVIEKGQTVTLRCDPISGHDNLYWYRRVMGKEIKFLLHFVKESKQDESGMPNNRFLAERTGGTYSTLKVQPAELEDSGVYFCASSQEKYTEAFFGQGTRLTVV.

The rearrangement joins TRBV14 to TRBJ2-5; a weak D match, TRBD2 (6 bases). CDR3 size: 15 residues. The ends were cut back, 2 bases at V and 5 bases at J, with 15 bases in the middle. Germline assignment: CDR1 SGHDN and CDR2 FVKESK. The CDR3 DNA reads TGTGCCAGCAGCCAAAGATCGGCGGGGTGGGAGACCCAGTACTTC. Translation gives CASSQRSAGWETQYF.

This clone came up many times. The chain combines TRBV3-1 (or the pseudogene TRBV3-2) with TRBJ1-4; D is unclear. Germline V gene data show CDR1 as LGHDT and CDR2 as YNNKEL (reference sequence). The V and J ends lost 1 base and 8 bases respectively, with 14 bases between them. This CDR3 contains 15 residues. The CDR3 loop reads CASSQGLLYSEKLFF. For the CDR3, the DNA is TGTGCCAGCAGCCAAGGTCTTCTGTATAGCGAAAAACTGTTTTTT.

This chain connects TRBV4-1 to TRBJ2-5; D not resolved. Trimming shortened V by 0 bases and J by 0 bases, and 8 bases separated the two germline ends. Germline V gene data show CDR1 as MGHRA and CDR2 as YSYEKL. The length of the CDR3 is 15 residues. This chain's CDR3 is CASSQDRRNQETQYF. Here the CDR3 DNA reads TGCGCCAGCAGCCAAGATAGACGGAACCAAGAGACCCAGTACTTC.

CDR3 coding DNA: TGTGCCAGTAGTTCGGGGGGGCATCAGCCCCAGCATTTT. This encodes CASSSGGHQPQHF. V and J are TRBV19 and TRBJ1-5; a weak D match, TRBD1 (6 bases). Germline V gene data show CDR1 as LNHDA and CDR2 as SQIVND (reference sequence). Trimming cost V 5 bases and J 5 bases, with 10 bases left between them. This CDR3 region has 13 residues.

The CDR3: CASTNTLRGGGGNQPQHF. CDR3 in DNA: TGTGCCAGCACTAATACCCTCCGGGGAGGAGGTGGCAATCAGCCCCAGCATTTT. The chain has TRBV2 and TRBJ1-5; D is unclear. Trimming took off 7 bases at V and 2 bases at J, with 24 bases between the two ends. This CDR3 spans 18 amino acids. Germline V gene sequence: CDR1 SNHLY, CDR2 FYNNEI. The variable domain in full, with the rest retrieved from reference TRBV2 and TRBJ1-5, is EPEVTQTPSHQVTQMGQEVILRCVPISNHLYFYWYRQILGQKVEFLVSFYNNEISEKSEIFDDQFSVERPDGSNFTLKIRSTKLEDSAMYFCASTNTLRGGGGNQPQHFGDGTRLSIL.

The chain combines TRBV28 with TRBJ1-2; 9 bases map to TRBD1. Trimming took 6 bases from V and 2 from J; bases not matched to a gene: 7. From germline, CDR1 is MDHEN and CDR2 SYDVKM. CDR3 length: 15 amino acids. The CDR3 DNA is TGTGCCAGCAGCCCCTGGGACAGGGAAAACTATGGCTACACCTTC. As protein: CASSPWDRENYGYTF.

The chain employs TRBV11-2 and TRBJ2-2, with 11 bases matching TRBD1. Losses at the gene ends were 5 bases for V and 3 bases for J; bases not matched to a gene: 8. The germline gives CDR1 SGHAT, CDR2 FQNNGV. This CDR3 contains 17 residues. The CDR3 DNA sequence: TGTGCCAGCAGCGTCCGGACAGGGGGCGCGTACACCGGGGAGCTGTTTTTT. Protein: CASSVRTGGAYTGELFF.

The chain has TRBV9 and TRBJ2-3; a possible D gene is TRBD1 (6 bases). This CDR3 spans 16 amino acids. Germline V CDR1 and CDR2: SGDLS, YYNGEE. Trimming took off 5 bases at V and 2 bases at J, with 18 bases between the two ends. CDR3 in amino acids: CASSNQQGLVTDTQYF. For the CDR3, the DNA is TGTGCCAGCAGTAATCAACAGGGTTTGGTCACAGATACGCAGTATTTT. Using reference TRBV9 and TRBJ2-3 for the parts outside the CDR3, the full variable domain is DSGVTQTPKHLITATGQRVTLRCSPRSGDLSVYWYQQSLDQGLQFLIQYYNGEERAKGNILERFSAQQFPDLHSELNLSSLELGDSALYFCASSNQQGLVTDTQYFGPGTRLTVL.

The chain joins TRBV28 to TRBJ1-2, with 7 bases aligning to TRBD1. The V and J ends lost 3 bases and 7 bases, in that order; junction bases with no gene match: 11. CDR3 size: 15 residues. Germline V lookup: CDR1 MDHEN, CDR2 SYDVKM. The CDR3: CASSFSGQPIGGYTF. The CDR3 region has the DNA TGTGCCAGCAGTTTTTCGGGACAGCCTATTGGTGGCTACACCTTC.

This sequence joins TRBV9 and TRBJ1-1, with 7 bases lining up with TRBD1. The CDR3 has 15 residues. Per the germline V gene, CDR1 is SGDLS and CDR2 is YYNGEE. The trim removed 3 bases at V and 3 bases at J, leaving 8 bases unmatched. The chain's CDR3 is CASSEGLGGYTEAFF. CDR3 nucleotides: TGTGCCAGCAGCGAGGGGTTAGGGGGCTACACTGAAGCTTTCTTT.

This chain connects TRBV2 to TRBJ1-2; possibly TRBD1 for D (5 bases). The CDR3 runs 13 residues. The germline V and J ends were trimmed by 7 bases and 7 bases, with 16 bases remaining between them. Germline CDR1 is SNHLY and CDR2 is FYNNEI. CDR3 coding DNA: TGTGCCAGCACCGTAACCGCTAGGGGTGGCTACACCTTC. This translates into CASTVTARGGYTF.